Shown below are 3 T cell receptor beta chains from a single sample sequenced in a study of PD-L1 blockade in urothelial cancer. Specified time point: pretreatment peripheral blood. Assay: immunoSEQ multiplex PCR; the TCRdb copy retains only in-frame clones and omits some. In the table there are roughly 50,000 clones, roughly 87% of which are singletons. The sequenced sample was PBMCs, obtained around atezolizumab (anti-PD-L1) treatment. These receptor sequences come from a woman aged 55-70 years with urothelial cancer.

The chain carries TRBV4-3 and TRBJ1-1; D gene ambiguous. V lost 0 bases to trimming and J lost 2 bases, with 13 bases between them. CDR1 and CDR2 (germline): LGHNA, YSLEER. This CDR3 has 16 amino acids. CDR3 DNA: TGCGCCAGCAGCCAAGATATTTACAGTCCAAACACTGAAGCTTTCTTT. It is translated as CASSQDIYSPNTEAFF.

This clone has only one observation. The chain recombines TRBV9 with TRBJ2-7; 8 bases are shared with TRBD2. CDR3 length: 15 residues. V lost 3 bases to trimming and J lost 0 bases; unmatched junction nucleotides: 5. CDR1 SGDLS and CDR2 YYNGEE come from the germline V gene. DNA of the CDR3: TGTGCCAGCAGCGCCCACGGGACTAGCTCCTACGAGCAGTACTTC. Translating it yields CASSAHGTSSYEQYF.

This sequence joins TRBV7-2 and TRBJ2-7; 7 bases align to TRBD1. J gave up 1 base and V 5 bases, and 8 bases lay outside the gene matches. This CDR3 contains 15 residues. Germline V gene sequence: CDR1 SGHTA, CDR2 FQGNSA. DNA of the CDR3: TGTGCCAGCAGCCCCGGACAGGCCATGTCCTACGAGCAGTACTTC. Its protein product is CASSPGQAMSYEQYF. Based on the CDR3 plus reference TRBV7-2 and TRBJ2-7, the full variable domain is GAGVSQSPSNKVTEKGKDVELRCDPISGHTALYWYRQSLGQGLEFLIYFQGNSAPDKSGLPSDRFSAERTGGSVSTLTIQRTQQEDSAVYLCASSPGQAMSYEQYFGPGTRLTVT.